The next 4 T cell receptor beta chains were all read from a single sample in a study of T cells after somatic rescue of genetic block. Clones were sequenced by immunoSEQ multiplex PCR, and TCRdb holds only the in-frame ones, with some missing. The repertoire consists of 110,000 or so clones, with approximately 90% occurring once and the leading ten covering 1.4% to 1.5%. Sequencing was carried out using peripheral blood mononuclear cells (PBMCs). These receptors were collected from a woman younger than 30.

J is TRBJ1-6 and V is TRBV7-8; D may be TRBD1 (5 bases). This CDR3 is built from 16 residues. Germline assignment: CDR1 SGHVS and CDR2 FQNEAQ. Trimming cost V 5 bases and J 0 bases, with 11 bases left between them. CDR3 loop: CASSPGISSYNSPLHF. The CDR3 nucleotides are TGTGCCAGCAGCCCAGGGATCAGCTCCTATAATTCACCCCTCCACTTT.

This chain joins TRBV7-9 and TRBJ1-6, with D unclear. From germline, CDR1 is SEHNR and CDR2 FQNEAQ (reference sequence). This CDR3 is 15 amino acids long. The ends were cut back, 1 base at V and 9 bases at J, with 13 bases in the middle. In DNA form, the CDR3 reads TGTGCCAGCAGCTTAGGGGAAGGGCTGGGTTCACCCCTCCACTTT. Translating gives CASSLGEGLGSPLHF.

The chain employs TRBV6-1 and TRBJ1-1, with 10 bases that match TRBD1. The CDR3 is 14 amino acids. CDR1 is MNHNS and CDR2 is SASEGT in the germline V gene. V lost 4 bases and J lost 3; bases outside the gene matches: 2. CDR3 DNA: TGTGCCAGCAGTGGGACAGGGGGGGACACTGAAGCTTTCTTT. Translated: CASSGTGGDTEAFF.

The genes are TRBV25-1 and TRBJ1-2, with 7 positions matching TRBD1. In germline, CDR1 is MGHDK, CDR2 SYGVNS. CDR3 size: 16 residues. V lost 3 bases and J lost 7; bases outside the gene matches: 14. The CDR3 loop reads CASSDLPGQNYVGYTF. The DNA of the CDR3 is TGTGCCAGCAGTGATCTTCCGGGACAGAACTATGTTGGCTACACCTTC.